Below are 26 T cell receptor beta chains sequenced from a single sample in a study of cytomegalovirus exposure and HLA in healthy donors. With 60 Vbeta and 13 Jbeta primers, the PCR was carried out. Clones were sequenced by immunoSEQ multiplex PCR, and TCRdb holds only the in-frame ones, with some missing. The table includes some 190,000 clones, 8.5% to 10% detected once. The specimen was PBMCs. Source of these receptors: a woman aged 25 to 39 in good health and CMV-seropositive.

The chain carries TRBV15 and TRBJ2-7, with 7 nucleotides matching TRBD1. Looked up from germline, CDR1 is LNHNV and CDR2 is YYDKDF (reference sequence). This CDR3 has 14 residues. V lost 0 bases and J lost 5; bases outside the gene matches: 4. CDR3 nucleotide sequence: TGTGCCACCAGCAGAGACAGGGGGTACCACGAGCAGTACTTC. Residues: CATSRDRGYHEQYF.

A few counts support this clone. The chain links TRBV6-5 to TRBJ2-5; no definite D call. Germline loops: CDR1 MNHEY, CDR2 SVGAGI. With 6 bases removed from V and 2 bases from J, the gap between germline ends came to 10 bases. The CDR3 runs to 13 residues. CDR3 DNA: TGTGCCAGCAGCTTGCAGGATCAAGAGACCCAGTACTTC. It translates to CASSLQDQETQYF.

The genes are TRBV27 and TRBJ2-7, with 8 bases aligning to TRBD1. The length of the CDR3 is 14 residues. Germline lookup yields CDR1 MNHEY and CDR2 SMNVEV (reference sequence). V shed 7 bases, J shed 2 bases, and the junction held 7 bases outside the gene matches. This CDR3 is CASTWGTGPYEQYF. For the CDR3, the DNA is TGTGCCAGCACCTGGGGGACAGGTCCCTACGAGCAGTACTTC.

This clone appeared a few times. The chain recombines TRBV11-2 with TRBJ2-3, with 7 positions matching TRBD2. Trimming cost V 5 bases and J 2 bases; bases outside gene matches: 7. Looked up from germline, CDR1 is SGHAT and CDR2 is FQNNGV. This CDR3 spans 15 amino acids. The CDR3 region is CASSRHTSVTDTQYF. In DNA, the CDR3 is TGTGCCAGCAGCCGACATACTAGCGTCACAGATACGCAGTATTTT.

The V call is TRBV2, the J call TRBJ2-2; no clear D. The CDR3 runs 11 residues. V lost 9 bases, J lost 9 bases, and 11 bases lay in between. Germline V gene data show CDR1 as SNHLY and CDR2 as FYNNEI. The CDR3 spells CASRVVRELFF. For the CDR3, the DNA is TGTGCCAGTCGGGTGGTGCGGGAGCTGTTTTTT. Looking up the rest from reference TRBV2 and TRBJ2-2 gives the full variable domain: EPEVTQTPSHQVTQMGQEVILRCVPISNHLYFYWYRQILGQKVEFLVSFYNNEISEKSEIFDDQFSVERPDGSNFTLKIRSTKLEDSAMYFCASRVVRELFFGEGSRLTVL.

In this sample, this clone turned up a few times. J is TRBJ2-2 and V is TRBV13; TRBD1 agrees at 7 bases. Trimming cost V 4 bases and J 1 base; bases outside gene matches: 12. Germline V lookup: CDR1 PRHDT, CDR2 FYEKMQ (reference sequence). The CDR3 contains 18 residues. Here the CDR3 reads CASSSITRGQRNTGELFF. The CDR3 DNA follows: TGTGCCAGCAGCTCAATTACAAGGGGACAGCGGAACACCGGGGAGCTGTTTTTT.

This clone was counted between two and nine times. The rearrangement uses TRBV6-6 and TRBJ2-7; 10 nucleotides line up with TRBD2. Germline V gene data show CDR1 as MNHNY and CDR2 as SVGAGI (reference sequence). V lost 0 bases and J lost 2; bases outside the gene matches: 4. This CDR3 contains 16 residues. Here the CDR3 reads CASSYSILAGAYEQYF. The CDR3, as DNA: TGTGCCAGCAGTTACTCGATCCTAGCGGGAGCCTACGAGCAGTACTTC.

This chain joins TRBV27 and TRBJ2-1; the D gene is possibly TRBD1 (5 bases). The V end lost 3 bases, the J end lost 10 bases, and 10 bases lay between the germline ends. Per germline, CDR1 MNHEY and CDR2 SMNVEV (reference sequence). CDR3 length equals 12 residues. DNA of the CDR3: TGTGCCAGCAGTTTCCTCCCAGGGGAGCAGTTCTTC. This gives the protein CASSFLPGEQFF.

This clone occurred a few times. J is TRBJ1-5 and V is TRBV5-6, with D possibly matching TRBD1 (5 bases). The ends were cut back, 0 bases at V and 5 bases at J, with 15 bases in the middle. Germline assignment: CDR1 SGHDT and CDR2 YYEEEE. This CDR3 is built from 16 residues. The DNA for the CDR3 is TGTGCCAGCAGCTTGGAAGGGGCTGGAAAGGATCAGCCCCAGCATTTT. Its translation: CASSLEGAGKDQPQHF. The full variable domain, its missing parts supplied by reference TRBV5-6 and TRBJ1-5, is DAGVTQSPTHLIKTRGQQVTLRCSPKSGHDTVSWYQQALGQGPQFIFQYYEEEERQRGNFPDRFSGHQFPNYSSELNVNALLLGDSALYLCASSLEGAGKDQPQHFGDGTRLSIL.

There are a few counts of this clone. The rearrangement uses TRBV6-6 and TRBJ2-3; TRBD2 aligns across 14 bases. CDR3 length equals 16 residues. Germline loops: CDR1 MNHNY, CDR2 SVGAGI (reference sequence). The junction had 6 bases not matched to a gene; V was cut back by 6 bases and J by 4 bases. The CDR3, as DNA: TGTGCCAGCAGGACTAGCGGGAGGGCGGCGCCAGATACGCAGTATTTT. It encodes CASRTSGRAAPDTQYF.

There are a few counts of this clone. The chain combines TRBV5-6 with TRBJ2-1, with D perhaps matching TRBD2 (5 bases). The CDR3 contains 16 residues. Per the germline V gene, CDR1 is SGHDT and CDR2 is YYEEEE. V lost 4 bases, J lost 2 bases, and 16 bases lay in between. In nucleotides, the CDR3 is TGTGCCAGCAGCCCCGAGGGAAGGTACACCTACAATGAGCAGTTCTTC. This codes for CASSPEGRYTYNEQFF.

The V and J genes are TRBV2 and TRBJ2-2, with D perhaps matching TRBD1 (6 bases). There are 14 residues in the CDR3. CDR1 is SNHLY and CDR2 is FYNNEI in the germline V gene. The V end was cut by 7 bases, the J end by 5 bases, with 14 bases between. The CDR3 bases are TGTGCCAGCAACCCAGGGGAGAGGACCGGGGAGCTGTTTTTT. Residues: CASNPGERTGELFF.

This clone has more than one count but fewer than ten. The chain has TRBV4-1 and TRBJ2-7; no firm D call. Trimming shortened V by 2 bases and J by 1 base, and 15 bases separated the two germline ends. The germline gives CDR1 MGHRA, CDR2 YSYEKL. The CDR3 covers 16 residues. In DNA, the CDR3 is TGCGCCAGCAGCCAATCGTTTACTAACCCTTCCTACGAGCAGTACTTC. Translating it yields CASSQSFTNPSYEQYF.

The rearrangement uses TRBV6-1 and TRBJ2-7, with TRBD2 matching over 10 bases. The CDR3 runs 18 residues. The germline V gene encodes CDR1 MNHNS and CDR2 SASEGT. V gave up 2 bases and J gave up 4 bases; unmatched junction bases: 14. CDR3 protein: CASSERASLAGDPYEQYF. CDR3 coding DNA: TGTGCCAGCAGTGAAAGGGCATCCCTAGCGGGGGACCCTTACGAGCAGTACTTC.

This clone was detected a few times. The gene calls are TRBV13 and TRBJ2-7; 7 positions match TRBD1. Germline V gene sequence: CDR1 PRHDT, CDR2 FYEKMQ (reference sequence). Germline trimming cut 2 bases from V and 8 bases from J; bases unmatched to any gene: 12. The CDR3 runs to 15 residues. In nucleotides, the CDR3 is TGTGCCAGCAGCTTATATGGGACAGTAGCTACGAAGCAGTACTTC. Translating it yields CASSLYGTVATKQYF.

This clone was seen a handful of times. V and J are TRBV12-5 and TRBJ2-2, with D tentatively TRBD2 (5 bases). V gave up 9 bases and J gave up 5 bases, with 19 bases separating them. Germline CDR1 and CDR2: LGHNT and FRNRAP. The CDR3 covers 15 residues. This CDR3 is CASLGASRSTGELFF. The CDR3 DNA reads as TGTGCTAGCTTGGGAGCTAGCAGATCAACCGGGGAGCTGTTTTTT.

This clone occurred a few times. This chain links TRBV6-6 with TRBJ1-1; D unclear. The CDR3 is 13 residues long. V was cut by 10 bases and J by 2 bases, with 14 bases left in between. Per the germline V gene, CDR1 is MNHNY and CDR2 is SVGAGI (reference sequence). The CDR3 DNA sequence: TGTGCCATAGGAGTGGGTTCTAACACTGAAGCTTTCTTT. Protein: CAIGVGSNTEAFF.

This clone was detected only a few times. The chain employs TRBV2 and TRBJ2-3; D is ambiguous. The germline V and J ends were trimmed by 5 bases and 5 bases, with 5 bases remaining between them. Germline CDR1 reads SNHLY; CDR2 reads FYNNEI. CDR3 length equals 11 residues. The CDR3, as DNA: TGTGCCAGCAGTTTTCAAGATACGCAGTATTTT. It yields the protein CASSFQDTQYF.

There are a few counts of this clone. The same CDR3 can be traced to other DNA sequences in this sample. The genes are TRBV5-1 and TRBJ2-5, with 9 bases lining up with TRBD1. Germline V gene sequence: CDR1 SGHRS, CDR2 YFSETQ. The CDR3 is 14 amino acids. The V gene end was trimmed by 5 bases and the J gene end by 2 bases; junction bases not matched to a gene: 4. The CDR3 DNA reads TGCGCCAGCAGAAGGACAGGGGCTCAAGAGACCCAGTACTTC. Its translation is CASRRTGAQETQYF.

This clone was recorded a few times. The rearrangement uses TRBV29-1 and TRBJ2-3; 8 bases are shared with TRBD1. V lost 3 bases to trimming and J lost 5 bases; unmatched junction nucleotides: 7. The germline V gene has CDR1 SQVTM and CDR2 ANQGSEA. The CDR3 runs to 14 residues. CDR3: CSVDSTGGGDTQYF. DNA for the CDR3: TGCAGCGTTGATTCTACAGGGGGAGGAGATACGCAGTATTTT.

The V gene is TRBV18, the J gene TRBJ1-2, with 11 bases identical to TRBD1. CDR1 KGHSH and CDR2 LQKENI come from the germline V gene. J gave up 5 bases and V 3 bases, and 5 bases lay outside the gene matches. This CDR3 region has 15 residues. The CDR3 here is CASSPQGQGVYGYTF. For the CDR3, the DNA is TGTGCCAGCTCACCCCAGGGACAGGGGGTATATGGCTACACCTTC.

This sequence joins TRBV6-6 and TRBJ1-5; TRBD1 is a possible D gene (6 bases). Germline CDR1 MNHNY, CDR2 SVGAGI (reference sequence). The V gene lost 2 bases and the J gene lost 7 bases, with 12 bases spanning the gap. There are 14 residues in the CDR3. CDR3 nucleotides: TGTGCCAGCAGTTACACAGGGAATCACCAGCCCCAGCATTTT. It encodes CASSYTGNHQPQHF.

The CDR3 coding sequence is TGTGCCAGCAGCTTAGCGCTAGCGGGAGGGCCGGGGACCCAGTACTTC. As protein: CASSLALAGGPGTQYF. The chain uses TRBV7-2 and TRBJ2-5; the match to TRBD2 covers 12 bases. V dropped 0 bases and J dropped 7; count of bases not matched to a gene: 6. The CDR3 length is 16 residues. Germline V gene lookup returns CDR1 SGHTA and CDR2 FQGNSA.

Only a few counts were recorded for this clone. This chain joins TRBV25-1 and TRBJ2-7; tentative D call: TRBD1 (6 bases). There are 14 residues in the CDR3. Trimming stripped 4 bases from V and 2 bases from J, with 12 bases between. Germline CDR1 reads MGHDK; CDR2 reads SYGVNS. Here the CDR3 DNA reads TGTGCCAGCAGTGCCAGGGGCGTGACCTACGAGCAGTACTTC. Translated: CASSARGVTYEQYF.

The V call is TRBV19, the J call TRBJ1-1, with D unclear. With 5 bases removed from V and 4 bases from J, the gap between germline ends came to 11 bases. The length of the CDR3 is 13 residues. Per germline, CDR1 LNHDA and CDR2 SQIVND (reference sequence). This CDR3 reads CASSSAAATEAFF. CDR3 bases: TGTGCCAGTAGTTCGGCAGCGGCCACTGAAGCTTTCTTT.

V usage is TRBV6-5 and J usage is TRBJ1-2; tentatively, D is TRBD1 (5 bases). There are 16 residues in the CDR3. From germline, CDR1 is MNHEY and CDR2 SVGAGI. Between the trimmed V and J ends, which lost 0 bases and 0 bases, there was a span of 11 bases. Written as DNA, the CDR3 is TGTGCCAGCAGTTACTCCCCGCGGGGGGCTAACTATGGCTACACCTTC. Translated, it gives CASSYSPRGANYGYTF.